This TCR beta chain stems from a study of patients and donors after allogeneic stem cell transplantation. TCRdb fed the RT-PCR reads into MiXCR, producing one record per CDR3 protein. The table shows about 57,000 distinct CDR3 sequences, with about an eighth occurring only once. Per germline, CDR1 DFQATT and CDR2 SNEGSKA (reference sequence). V lost 3 bases and J lost 4, with 15 bases in between. This CDR3 is 14 amino acids long. This clonotype was counted ten times or more. The receptor was derived from a human donor who was either an allogeneic HSCT recipient or a stem cell or donor lymphocyte infusion donor (not recorded which). It is not recorded whose cells these are; they may come from a transplant donor. The chain joins TRBV20-1 to TRBJ1-2, with D perhaps matching TRBD1 (6 bases). The sequencing input was blood, either unsorted or a sorted T cell fraction (not recorded which). This CDR3 reads CSASTSDSVYGYTF. The CDR3, as DNA: TGCAGTGCTAGTACTTCGGACAGCGTCTATGGCTACACCTTC.